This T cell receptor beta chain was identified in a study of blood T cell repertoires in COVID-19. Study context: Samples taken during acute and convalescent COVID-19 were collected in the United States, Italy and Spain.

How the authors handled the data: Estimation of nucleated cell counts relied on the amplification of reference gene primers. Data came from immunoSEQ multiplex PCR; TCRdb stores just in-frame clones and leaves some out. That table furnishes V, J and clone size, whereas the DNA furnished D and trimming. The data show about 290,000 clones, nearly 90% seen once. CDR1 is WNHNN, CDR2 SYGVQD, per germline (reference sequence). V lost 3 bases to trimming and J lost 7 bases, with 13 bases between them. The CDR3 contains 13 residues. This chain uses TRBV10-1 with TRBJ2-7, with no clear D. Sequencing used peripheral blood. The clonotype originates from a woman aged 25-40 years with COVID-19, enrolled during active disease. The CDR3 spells CASSDLTPGEQYF. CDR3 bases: TGCGCCAGCAGTGATCTTACACCCGGGGAGCAGTACTTC.